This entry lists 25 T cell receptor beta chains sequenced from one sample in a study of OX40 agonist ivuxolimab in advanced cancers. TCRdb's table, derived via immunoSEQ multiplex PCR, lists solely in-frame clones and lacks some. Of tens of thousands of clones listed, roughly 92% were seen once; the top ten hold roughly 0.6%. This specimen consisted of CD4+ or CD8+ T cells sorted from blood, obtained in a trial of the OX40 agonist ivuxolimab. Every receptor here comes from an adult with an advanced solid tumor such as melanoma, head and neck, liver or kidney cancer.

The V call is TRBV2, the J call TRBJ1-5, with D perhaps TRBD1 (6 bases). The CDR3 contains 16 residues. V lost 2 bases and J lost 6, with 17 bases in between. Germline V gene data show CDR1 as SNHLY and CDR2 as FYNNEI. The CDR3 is CASSESPSTGGQPQHF. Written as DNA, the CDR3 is TGTGCCAGCAGTGAATCCCCCTCGACAGGTGGTCAGCCCCAGCATTTT. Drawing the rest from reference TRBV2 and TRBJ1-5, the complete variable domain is EPEVTQTPSHQVTQMGQEVILRCVPISNHLYFYWYRQILGQKVEFLVSFYNNEISEKSEIFDDQFSVERPDGSNFTLKIRSTKLEDSAMYFCASSESPSTGGQPQHFGDGTRLSIL.

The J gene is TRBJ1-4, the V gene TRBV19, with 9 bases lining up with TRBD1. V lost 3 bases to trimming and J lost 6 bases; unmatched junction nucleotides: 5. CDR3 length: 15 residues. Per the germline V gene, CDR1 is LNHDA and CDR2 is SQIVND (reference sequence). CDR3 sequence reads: CASSIGGQGHEKLFF. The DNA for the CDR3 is TGTGCCAGTAGTATCGGGGGACAGGGACATGAAAAACTGTTTTTT. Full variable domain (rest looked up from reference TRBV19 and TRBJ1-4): DGGITQSPKYLFRKEGQNVTLSCEQNLNHDAMYWYRQDPGQGLRLIYYSQIVNDFQKGDIAEGYSVSREKKESFPLTVTSAQKNPTAFYLCASSIGGQGHEKLFFGSGTQLSVL.

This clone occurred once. CDR3 bases: TGTGCCTGGAGCGAACAGGGGTTACATGGCTACACCTTC. This encodes CAWSEQGLHGYTF. The chain is built from TRBV30 and TRBJ1-2; TRBD1 matches at 7 bases. The CDR3 totals 13 residues. The ends lost 3 bases at V and 6 bases at J; junction bases unmatched: 7. In germline, CDR1 is GTSNPN, CDR2 SVGIG (reference sequence). Based on the CDR3 plus reference TRBV30 and TRBJ1-2, the full variable domain is SQTIHQWPATLVQPVGSPLSLECTVEGTSNPNLYWYRQAAGRGLQLLFYSVGIGQISSEVPQNLSASRPQDRQFILSSKKLLLSDSGFYLCAWSEQGLHGYTFGSGTRLTVV.

In DNA form, the CDR3 reads TGTGCCACCAGGGCGTCGGGCAGAGCTTTCTTT. It is translated as CATRASGRAFF. The rearrangement uses TRBV6-5 and TRBJ1-1, with D tentatively TRBD1 (5 bases). Between the trimmed V and J ends, which lost 10 bases and 10 bases, there was a span of 16 bases. Germline V gives CDR1 MNHEY, CDR2 SVGAGI. CDR3 length: 11 residues.

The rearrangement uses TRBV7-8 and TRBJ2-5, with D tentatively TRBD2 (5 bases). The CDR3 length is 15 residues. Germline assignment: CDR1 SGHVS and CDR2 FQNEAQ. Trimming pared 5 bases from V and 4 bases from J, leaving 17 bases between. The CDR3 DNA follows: TGTGCCAGCAGCCCACGGACTCTTCAGGCAGAGACCCAGTACTTC. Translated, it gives CASSPRTLQAETQYF.

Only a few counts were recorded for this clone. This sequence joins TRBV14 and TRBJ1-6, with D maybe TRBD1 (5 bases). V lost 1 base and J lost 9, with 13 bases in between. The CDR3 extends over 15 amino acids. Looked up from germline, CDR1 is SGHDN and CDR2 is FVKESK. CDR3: CASSQVTGGTSPLHF. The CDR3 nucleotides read TGTGCCAGCAGCCAAGTTACAGGCGGGACTTCACCCCTCCACTTT.

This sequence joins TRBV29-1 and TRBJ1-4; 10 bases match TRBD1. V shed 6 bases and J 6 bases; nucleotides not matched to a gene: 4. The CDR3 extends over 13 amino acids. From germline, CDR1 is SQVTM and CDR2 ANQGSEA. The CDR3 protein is CSVMGTGDEKLFF. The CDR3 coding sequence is TGCAGCGTGATGGGGACAGGGGATGAAAAACTGTTTTTT.

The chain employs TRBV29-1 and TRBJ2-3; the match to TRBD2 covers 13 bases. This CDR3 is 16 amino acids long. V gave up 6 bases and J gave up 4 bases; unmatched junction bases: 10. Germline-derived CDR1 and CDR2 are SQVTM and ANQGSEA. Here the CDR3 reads CSVSGPTSGGADTQYF. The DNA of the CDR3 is TGCAGCGTCTCGGGCCCAACTAGCGGGGGGGCAGATACGCAGTATTTT.

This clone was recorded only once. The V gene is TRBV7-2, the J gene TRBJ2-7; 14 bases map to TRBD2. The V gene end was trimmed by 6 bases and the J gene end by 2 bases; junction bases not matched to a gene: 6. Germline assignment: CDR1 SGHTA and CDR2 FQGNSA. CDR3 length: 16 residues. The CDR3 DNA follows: TGTGCCAGCAGGCGGGGACTAGCGGGGGAGACCTACGAGCAGTACTTC. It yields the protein CASRRGLAGETYEQYF.

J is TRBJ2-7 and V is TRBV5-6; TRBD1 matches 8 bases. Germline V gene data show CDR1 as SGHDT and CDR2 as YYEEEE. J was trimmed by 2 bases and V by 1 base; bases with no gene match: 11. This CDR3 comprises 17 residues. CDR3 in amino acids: CASSLQKGQGATYEQYF. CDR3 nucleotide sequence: TGTGCCAGCAGCTTGCAAAAAGGGCAGGGGGCTACCTACGAGCAGTACTTC.

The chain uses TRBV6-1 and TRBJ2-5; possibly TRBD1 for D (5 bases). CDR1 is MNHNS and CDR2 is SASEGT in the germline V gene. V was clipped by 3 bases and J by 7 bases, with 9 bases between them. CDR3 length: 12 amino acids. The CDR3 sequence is CASSEQGLTQYF. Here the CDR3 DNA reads TGTGCCAGCAGTGAGCAGGGTTTGACCCAGTACTTC.

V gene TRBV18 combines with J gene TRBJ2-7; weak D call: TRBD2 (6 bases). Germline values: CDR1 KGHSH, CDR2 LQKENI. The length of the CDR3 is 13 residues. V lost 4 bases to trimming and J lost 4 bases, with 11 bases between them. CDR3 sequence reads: CASSLEGWYEQYF. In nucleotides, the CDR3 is TGTGCCAGCTCACTGGAGGGCTGGTACGAGCAGTACTTC.

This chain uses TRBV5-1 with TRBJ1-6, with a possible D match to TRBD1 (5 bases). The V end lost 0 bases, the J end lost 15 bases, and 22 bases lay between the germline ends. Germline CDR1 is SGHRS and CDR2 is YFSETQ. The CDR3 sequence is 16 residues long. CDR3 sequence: CASSLVRNGHVSGLHF. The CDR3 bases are TGCGCCAGCAGCTTGGTTCGGAATGGACACGTCTCGGGCCTCCACTTT. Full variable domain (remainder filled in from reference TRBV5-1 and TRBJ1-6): KAGVTQTPRYLIKTRGQQVTLSCSPISGHRSVSWYQQTPGQGLQFLFEYFSETQRNKGNFPGRFSGRQFSNSRSEMNVSTLELGDSALYLCASSLVRNGHVSGLHFGNGTRLTVT.

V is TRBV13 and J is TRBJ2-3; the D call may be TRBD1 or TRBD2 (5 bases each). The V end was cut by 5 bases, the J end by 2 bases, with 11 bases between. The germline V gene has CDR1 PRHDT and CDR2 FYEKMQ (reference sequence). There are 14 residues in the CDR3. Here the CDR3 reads CASSLRDDTDTQYF. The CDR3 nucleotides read TGTGCCAGCAGCCTCCGGGACGACACAGATACGCAGTATTTT.

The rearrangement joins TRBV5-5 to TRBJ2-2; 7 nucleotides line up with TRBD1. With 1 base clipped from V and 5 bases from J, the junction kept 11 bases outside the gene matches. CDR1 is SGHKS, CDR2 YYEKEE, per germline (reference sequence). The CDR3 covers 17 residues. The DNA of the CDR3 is TGTGCCAGCAGCTTGACCTTGGGGCAGGGGGATACCGGGGAGCTGTTTTTT. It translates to CASSLTLGQGDTGELFF.

The CDR3 coding sequence is TGTGCCAGCAAGAGGTTGCGGGATGAAAAACTGTTTTTT. Translation gives CASKRLRDEKLFF. V is TRBV2 and J is TRBJ1-4; D is undetermined. The germline V and J ends were trimmed by 7 bases and 6 bases, with 12 bases remaining between them. There are 13 residues in the CDR3. The germline V gene encodes CDR1 SNHLY and CDR2 FYNNEI.

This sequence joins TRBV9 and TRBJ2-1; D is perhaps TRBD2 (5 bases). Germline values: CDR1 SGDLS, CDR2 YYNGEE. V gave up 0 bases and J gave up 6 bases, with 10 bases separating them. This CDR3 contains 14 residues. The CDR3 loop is CASSVGERTNEQFF. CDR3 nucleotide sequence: TGTGCCAGCAGCGTAGGGGAGAGAACCAATGAGCAGTTCTTC.

In DNA form, the CDR3 reads TGTGCCTGGAACGTACAGGGGGCGGGAGGCACCATATATTTT. It encodes CAWNVQGAGGTIYF. The rearrangement links TRBV30 to TRBJ1-3; 9 bases match TRBD1. The CDR3 runs to 14 residues. V shed 4 bases, J shed 9 bases, and the junction held 10 bases outside the gene matches. Germline loops: CDR1 GTSNPN, CDR2 SVGIG (reference sequence).

CDR3 sequence: CASSTSGGEGSEAFF. CDR3 coding DNA: TGTGCCAGTAGTACATCAGGGGGCGAAGGCTCTGAAGCTTTCTTT. V gene TRBV19 combines with J gene TRBJ1-1; 8 bases are shared with TRBD1. The J segment lost 6 bases and the V segment lost 4 bases, leaving 10 bases of the junction unmatched. The V gene's germline CDR1 is LNHDA and CDR2 SQIVND (reference sequence). The length of the CDR3 is 15 residues.

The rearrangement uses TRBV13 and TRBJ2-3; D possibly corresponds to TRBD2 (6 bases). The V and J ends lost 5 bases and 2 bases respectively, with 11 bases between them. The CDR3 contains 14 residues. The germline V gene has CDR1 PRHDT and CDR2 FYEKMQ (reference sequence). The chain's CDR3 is CASSPGTVTDTQYF. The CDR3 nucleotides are TGTGCCAGCAGCCCCGGGACTGTCACAGATACGCAGTATTTT.

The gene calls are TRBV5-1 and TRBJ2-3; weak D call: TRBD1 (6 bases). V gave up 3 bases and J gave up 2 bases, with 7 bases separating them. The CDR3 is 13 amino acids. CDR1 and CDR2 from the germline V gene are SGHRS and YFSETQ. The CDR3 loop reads CASSSGDTDTQYF. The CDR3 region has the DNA TGCGCCAGCAGCTCAGGGGACACAGATACGCAGTATTTT.

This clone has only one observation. The CDR3 DNA reads as TGCGCCAGCAGCTTGGGGGACAACCAAGAGACCCAGTACTTC. Residues: CASSLGDNQETQYF. The rearrangement joins TRBV5-1 to TRBJ2-5; TRBD1 might be the D (6 bases). This CDR3 has 14 residues. Germline V gene sequence: CDR1 SGHRS, CDR2 YFSETQ. The V and J ends lost 0 bases and 0 bases respectively, with 6 bases between them.

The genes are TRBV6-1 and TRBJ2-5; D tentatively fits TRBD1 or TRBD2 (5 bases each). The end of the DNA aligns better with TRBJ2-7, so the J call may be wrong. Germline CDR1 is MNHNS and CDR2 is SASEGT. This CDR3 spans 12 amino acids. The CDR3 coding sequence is TGTGCCAGCAAATGGGACGTCTACGAGCAGTACTTC. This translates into CASKWDVYEQYF.

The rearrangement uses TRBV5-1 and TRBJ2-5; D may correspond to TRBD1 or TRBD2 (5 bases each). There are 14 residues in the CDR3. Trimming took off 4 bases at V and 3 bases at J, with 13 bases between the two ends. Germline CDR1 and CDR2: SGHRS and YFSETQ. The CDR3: CASSRDGREETQYF. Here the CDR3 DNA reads TGCGCCAGCAGCAGGGACGGACGGGAAGAGACCCAGTACTTC.

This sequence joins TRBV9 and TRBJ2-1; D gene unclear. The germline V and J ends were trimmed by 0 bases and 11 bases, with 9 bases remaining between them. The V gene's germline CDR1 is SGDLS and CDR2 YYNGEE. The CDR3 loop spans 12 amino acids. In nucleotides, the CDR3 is TGTGCCAGCAGCGTAGGATTAGGTCAGCAGTTCTTC. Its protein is CASSVGLGQQFF.